Sequencing of this T cell receptor beta chain was carried out in a study of regulatory T cells in long-lasting Graves disease. Construction of TCR beta libraries relied on iRepertoire HTBI primers and on Arm-PCR targeting CDR3 regions. One entry per CDR3 protein results from TCRdb running MiXCR on the multiplex PCR reads. The sample has about 300,000 distinct CDR3 sequences; roughly a fifth are singletons. Described time point: persistent/refractory GD, antithyroid drugs over 5 years with positive TRAb. Construction of the TCR library relied on RNA isolated from PBMCs. This CDR3 is built from 15 residues. V dropped 0 bases and J dropped 2 bases, with 11 bases sitting between them. Germline lookup yields CDR1 MGHRA and CDR2 YSYEKL. Only a few counts were recorded for this clonotype.

The sequence derives from a female donor with Graves disease. The chain uses TRBV4-1 and TRBJ2-7, with a possible D match to TRBD1 (5 bases). Sequenced material: peripheral blood mononuclear cells (PBMCs), taken when the disease was refractory, from a patient treated with antithyroid drugs. The CDR3 sequence is CASSQDLDTTYEQYF. DNA for the CDR3: TGCGCCAGCAGCCAAGATCTGGACACTACCTACGAGCAGTACTTC.